Listed here are 32 T cell receptor beta chains from one sample, sequenced in a study of preoperative IRX-2 immunotherapy in early breast cancer. Treatment denoted: preoperative locoregional IRX-2 cytokine immunotherapy. TCRdb keeps only in-frame clones here, not all; method: immunoSEQ multiplex PCR. Of approximately 25,000 clones listed, approximately 77% are singletons. This specimen consisted of lymph node tissue, obtained after IRX-2 immunotherapy. These receptor sequences come from a human donor with breast cancer.

The chain uses TRBV11-3 and TRBJ2-7, with TRBD2 matching 8 bases. Losses at the gene ends were 5 bases for V and 3 bases for J; bases not matched to a gene: 9. The CDR3 has 15 amino acids. The germline gives CDR1 SGHNT, CDR2 YENEEA. As DNA, the CDR3 is TGTGCCAGCAGCGGAGTGGAACTAGCGGACTACGAGCAGTACTTC. Translating gives CASSGVELADYEQYF.

The chain has TRBV7-7 and TRBJ1-1; 9 bases agree with TRBD1. CDR1 is SSHAT, CDR2 FNYEAQ, per germline (reference sequence). After removal of 4 bases from V and 5 bases from J, the junction contained 11 bases not matched to a gene. The CDR3 has 16 residues. The DNA of the CDR3 is TGTGCCAGCAGCTCCACAGGGGGCGCGCCGGAGACTGAAGCTTTCTTT. Its translation is CASSSTGGAPETEAFF.

This chain joins TRBV11-3 and TRBJ2-3, with D perhaps matching TRBD1 (5 bases). Trimming took off 1 base at V and 2 bases at J, with 10 bases between the two ends. The germline V gene has CDR1 SGHNT and CDR2 YENEEA. This CDR3 contains 15 residues. The CDR3 sequence: CASSLGPQATDTQYF. CDR3 bases: TGTGCCAGCAGCTTAGGACCACAGGCCACAGATACGCAGTATTTT.

This chain connects TRBV28 to TRBJ2-7, with D maybe TRBD2 (7 bases). The V gene's germline CDR1 is MDHEN and CDR2 SYDVKM. The CDR3 has 16 amino acids. V shed 1 base and J shed 0 bases, with 13 bases lying between them. The CDR3 sequence is CASSLFGGPSSYEQYF. The CDR3 region has the DNA TGTGCCAGCAGTTTATTCGGGGGGCCGAGCTCCTACGAGCAGTACTTC.

The chain joins TRBV7-7 to TRBJ2-7, with D unresolved. V dropped 2 bases and J dropped 0 bases, with 11 bases sitting between them. CDR1 SSHAT and CDR2 FNYEAQ come from the germline V gene (reference sequence). CDR3 size: 15 residues. The DNA of the CDR3 is TGTGCCAGCAGCTTAATTCCTACCGCCTCCTACGAGCAGTACTTC. Its protein product is CASSLIPTASYEQYF.

This chain joins TRBV6-8 and TRBJ1-1; tentative D call: TRBD1 (5 bases). The CDR3 is 17 residues long. CDR1 is MNHGY and CDR2 is SAAAGT in the germline V gene. The V end lost 6 bases, the J end lost 0 bases, and 20 bases lay between the germline ends. In DNA form, the CDR3 reads TGTGCCAGCAGCTACCTACTAACCCCAGGGCTGAACACTGAAGCTTTCTTT. This gives the protein CASSYLLTPGLNTEAFF.

The table lists this clone with a few counts. The chain is built from TRBV6-8 and TRBJ2-1; 9 bases line up with TRBD1. The CDR3 is 15 residues long. Germline V gene data show CDR1 as MNHGY and CDR2 as SAAAGT. After removal of 5 bases from V and 4 bases from J, the junction contained 6 bases not matched to a gene. In DNA, the CDR3 is TGTGCCAGCAGTGCTACAGGGGGCATATACAATGAGCAGTTCTTC. It yields the protein CASSATGGIYNEQFF.

The genes are TRBV5-1 and TRBJ2-7, with D perhaps TRBD1 (5 bases). Trimming removed 4 bases from V and 2 bases from J, with 13 bases in between. CDR1 and CDR2 (germline): SGHRS, YFSETQ. This CDR3 has 14 residues. In nucleotides, the CDR3 is TGCGCCAGCAGCCGGATTAGGGGTCCCTACGAGCAGTACTTC. It translates to CASSRIRGPYEQYF.

This clone is medium-sized. The gene calls are TRBV7-1 and TRBJ2-3; D is unresolved. TRBV7-1 is an open reading frame whose function is uncertain. The CDR3 is 13 residues long. Trimming removed 5 bases from V and 5 bases from J, with 11 bases in between. This CDR3 reads CASSPPGGDTQYF. As DNA, the CDR3 is TGTGCCAGCAGCCCTCCAGGCGGAGATACGCAGTATTTT.

The V gene is TRBV11-3, the J gene TRBJ1-1, with a weak D call TRBD1 (5 bases). The V gene lost 5 bases and the J gene lost 3 bases, with 25 bases spanning the gap. This CDR3 is built from 18 residues. Per germline, CDR1 SGHNT and CDR2 YENEEA. CDR3 in amino acids: CASSDDGAPKERDTEAFF. In DNA form, the CDR3 reads TGTGCCAGCAGCGATGACGGGGCCCCTAAAGAAAGGGACACTGAAGCTTTCTTT.

The chain has TRBV6-8 and TRBJ2-7, with no clear D. The CDR3 spans 13 residues. The germline V gene encodes CDR1 MNHGY and CDR2 SAAAGT. V was cut by 2 bases and J by 7 bases, with 12 bases left in between. CDR3 region: CASSYPLYWEQYF. CDR3 DNA sequence: TGTGCCAGCAGTTACCCCCTCTATTGGGAGCAGTACTTC.

This clone was picked up a small number of times. V gene TRBV6-8 combines with J gene TRBJ1-2; D unclear. V dropped 6 bases and J dropped 0 bases, with 11 bases sitting between them. CDR1 is MNHGY and CDR2 is SAAAGT in the germline V gene. This CDR3 is built from 14 residues. CDR3 coding DNA: TGTGCCAGCAGCCAAAGCAATTCTAACTATGGCTACACCTTC. It codes for CASSQSNSNYGYTF.

This chain connects TRBV7-1 to TRBJ1-1; D is ambiguous. TRBV7-1 falls under the ORF class, with uncertain function. V dropped 4 bases and J dropped 6 bases, with 12 bases sitting between them. This CDR3 comprises 13 residues. This CDR3 reads CASSLVRIPEAFF. The DNA of the CDR3 is TGTGCCAGCAGCTTAGTCCGGATCCCTGAAGCTTTCTTT.

This clone was seen more than once but under ten times. The gene calls are TRBV19 and TRBJ2-7; 11 bases align to TRBD2. The CDR3 length is 14 residues. Looked up from germline, CDR1 is LNHDA and CDR2 is SQIVND (reference sequence). Trimming at V came to 1 base and at J to 8 bases, leaving 4 bases not matched to a gene. As DNA, the CDR3 is TGTGCCAGTAGTATAGGCCGACTAGCGGGAAAGCAGTACTTC. It specifies CASSIGRLAGKQYF.

This clone was seen more than once but under ten times. The CDR3 DNA follows: TGTGCCAGCAGCGCCAACAGGGGGAGTAATGAAAAACTGTTTTTT. This codes for CASSANRGSNEKLFF. This sequence joins TRBV11-3 and TRBJ1-4, with TRBD1 matching 8 bases. Germline CDR1 is SGHNT and CDR2 is YENEEA. The CDR3 has 15 amino acids. V was clipped by 5 bases and J by 4 bases; unmatched bases: 6.

The rearrangement links TRBV19 to TRBJ2-7; 10 bases line up with TRBD1. The CDR3 is made up of 15 amino acids. The trim removed 4 bases at V and 7 bases at J, leaving 10 bases unmatched. CDR1 is LNHDA, CDR2 SQIVND, per germline (reference sequence). This chain's CDR3 is CASSTPGTGVREQYF. The CDR3 nucleotides are TGTGCCAGTAGTACTCCCGGGACAGGGGTGCGGGAGCAGTACTTC.

The chain recombines TRBV18 with TRBJ2-7; 9 bases are shared with TRBD1. Trimming at V came to 4 bases and at J to 6 bases, leaving 10 bases not matched to a gene. The germline gives CDR1 KGHSH, CDR2 LQKENI. The CDR3 length is 15 residues. CDR3 amino acids: CASSQGSGTGSEQYF. CDR3 coding DNA: TGTGCCAGCTCACAAGGATCCGGGACAGGGAGCGAGCAGTACTTC.

The chain carries TRBV11-3 and TRBJ1-5; maybe TRBD1 (5 bases). The CDR3 runs 15 residues. CDR1 is SGHNT, CDR2 YENEEA, per germline. V was trimmed by 5 bases and J by 3 bases, leaving 14 bases between them. The CDR3 DNA sequence: TGTGCCAGCAGCCCGGGCCGGGGGGACAATCAGCCCCAGCATTTT. Residues: CASSPGRGDNQPQHF. Looking up the rest from reference TRBV11-3 and TRBJ1-5 gives the full variable domain: EAGVVQSPRYKIIEKKQPVAFWCNPISGHNTLYWYLQNLGQGPELLIRYENEEAVDDSQLPKDRFSAERLKGVDSTLKIQPAELGDSAVYLCASSPGRGDNQPQHFGDGTRLSIL.

The chain has TRBV6-8 and TRBJ1-2; D remains unclear. The germline V gene encodes CDR1 MNHGY and CDR2 SAAAGT. Trimming cost V 5 bases and J 4 bases, with 8 bases left between them. The CDR3 spans 12 residues. The CDR3 loop is CASSANGYGYTF. The DNA of the CDR3 is TGTGCCAGCAGTGCCAACGGCTATGGCTACACCTTC.

The chain recombines TRBV23-1 with TRBJ1-1, with D possibly being TRBD1 (6 bases). TRBV23-1 falls under the ORF class, with uncertain function. The CDR3 has 13 residues. With 6 bases removed from V and 5 bases from J, the gap between germline ends came to 13 bases. The DNA of the CDR3 is TGCGCCAGCAGCTTGGACAGTCCTACTGAAGCTTTCTTT. Protein product: CASSLDSPTEAFF.

The gene calls are TRBV5-1 and TRBJ1-1, with TRBD1 matching over 7 bases. Germline CDR1 and CDR2: SGHRS and YFSETQ. This CDR3 is built from 14 residues. V trimming: 7 bases; J trimming: 4 bases; junction bases outside the gene matches: 10. The CDR3 loop is CASSQGTEGTEAFF. DNA of the CDR3: TGCGCCAGCTCCCAAGGGACAGAGGGCACTGAAGCTTTCTTT. Variable domain in full (rest from reference TRBV5-1 and TRBJ1-1): KAGVTQTPRYLIKTRGQQVTLSCSPISGHRSVSWYQQTPGQGLQFLFEYFSETQRNKGNFPGRFSGRQFSNSRSEMNVSTLELGDSALYLCASSQGTEGTEAFFGQGTRLTVV.

The chain employs TRBV5-1 and TRBJ2-5; 10 nucleotides align to TRBD2. V lost 0 bases and J lost 4; bases outside the gene matches: 6. Germline V gene data show CDR1 as SGHRS and CDR2 as YFSETQ. This CDR3 comprises 16 residues. The chain's CDR3 is CASSLGLAGVGETQYF. The CDR3 DNA sequence: TGCGCCAGCAGCTTGGGTCTAGCGGGAGTGGGAGAGACCCAGTACTTC.

A few counts support this clone. Other nucleotide sequences in the sample specify the same CDR3. This rearrangement joins TRBV19 to TRBJ1-5; TRBD1 matches at 9 bases. The CDR3 runs 15 residues. The germline V gene encodes CDR1 LNHDA and CDR2 SQIVND (reference sequence). Trimming took 6 bases from V and 2 from J; bases not matched to a gene: 5. As DNA, the CDR3 is TGTGCCAGTAGGGGGGGACAGGGTGGCAATCAGCCCCAGCATTTT. Translated: CASRGGQGGNQPQHF.

The V and J genes are TRBV6-8 and TRBJ1-1, with TRBD1 as a possible D gene (5 bases). V shed 8 bases and J shed 2 bases, with 12 bases lying between them. The CDR3 has 13 residues. The germline V gene encodes CDR1 MNHGY and CDR2 SAAAGT. Written as DNA, the CDR3 is TGTGCCAGCCAGGGTAGAGGAAACACTGAAGCTTTCTTT. Residues: CASQGRGNTEAFF.

This clone was picked up one time. The J gene is TRBJ2-5, the V gene TRBV7-1; TRBD2 matches 7 bases. TRBV7-1 is an open reading frame, and its role is uncertain. Trimming took 4 bases from V and 5 from J; bases not matched to a gene: 7. This CDR3 spans 14 amino acids. As DNA, the CDR3 is TGTGCCAGCAGCTTAGAGACTAGCATTGAGACCCAGTACTTC. This codes for CASSLETSIETQYF.

This clone came up once. This sequence joins TRBV10-2 and TRBJ2-3; 9 bases are a match to TRBD2. The ends lost 3 bases at V and 5 bases at J; junction bases unmatched: 6. The CDR3 runs 15 residues. The V gene's germline CDR1 is WSHSY and CDR2 SAAADI. The CDR3 DNA follows: TGCGCCAGCAGTGATGGTAGCGGGAGTGAAGATACGCAGTATTTT. Translated: CASSDGSGSEDTQYF.

The chain employs TRBV6-8 and TRBJ2-1, with unresolved D. Trimming stripped 4 bases from V and 8 bases from J, with 15 bases between. Per the germline V gene, CDR1 is MNHGY and CDR2 is SAAAGT. The CDR3 covers 14 residues. CDR3 coding DNA: TGTGCCAGCAGTTGGCGCTATACTAAAGATGAGCAGTTCTTC. This translates into CASSWRYTKDEQFF.

This clone was observed a few times. Here the CDR3 reads CASSEPRSRFATNEKLFF. The CDR3 nucleotides read TGTGCCAGTAGTGAACCCCGAAGTCGATTTGCAACTAATGAAAAACTGTTTTTT. The chain employs TRBV19 and TRBJ1-4; no clear D gene. The germline V gene encodes CDR1 LNHDA and CDR2 SQIVND (reference sequence). V lost 5 bases and J lost 0, with 19 bases in between. The CDR3 covers 18 residues.

The chain is built from TRBV28 and TRBJ1-2; a possible D gene is TRBD1 (6 bases). This CDR3 contains 14 residues. V lost 3 bases and J 2 bases, leaving 10 bases between the germline ends. CDR1 and CDR2 from the germline V gene are MDHEN and SYDVKM. Here the CDR3 DNA reads TGTGCCAGCAGTTTTCCGGGACACAACTATGGCTACACCTTC. It codes for CASSFPGHNYGYTF.

J is TRBJ2-7 and V is TRBV1; whether TRBD2, the table's D call, matches the DNA was not checked. TRBV1 is listed as a pseudogene. This CDR3 is 15 amino acids long. The CDR3 nucleotides read TGCGCCAGCAGCCAAGATCAGCGGGGGGGGTACGAGCAGTACTTC. The encoded protein is CASSQDQRGGYEQYF.

This chain connects TRBV6-8 to TRBJ2-7; tentative D call: TRBD2 (7 bases). This CDR3 is 17 amino acids long. From germline, CDR1 is MNHGY and CDR2 SAAAGT. Trimming removed 0 bases at V and 3 bases at J, with 18 bases between. This CDR3 reads CASSYSRGTTTNYEQYF. The CDR3 bases are TGTGCCAGCAGTTACTCGAGGGGGACTACGACAAACTACGAGCAGTACTTC.

The chain is built from TRBV27 and TRBJ1-2, with 10 bases fitting TRBD1. The germline V gene encodes CDR1 MNHEY and CDR2 SMNVEV (reference sequence). Trimming took 5 bases from V and 6 from J; bases not matched to a gene: 6. The CDR3 totals 14 residues. CDR3 amino acids: CASSTGQGLDGYTF. The CDR3, as DNA: TGTGCCAGCAGTACGGGACAGGGGCTCGATGGCTACACCTTC.